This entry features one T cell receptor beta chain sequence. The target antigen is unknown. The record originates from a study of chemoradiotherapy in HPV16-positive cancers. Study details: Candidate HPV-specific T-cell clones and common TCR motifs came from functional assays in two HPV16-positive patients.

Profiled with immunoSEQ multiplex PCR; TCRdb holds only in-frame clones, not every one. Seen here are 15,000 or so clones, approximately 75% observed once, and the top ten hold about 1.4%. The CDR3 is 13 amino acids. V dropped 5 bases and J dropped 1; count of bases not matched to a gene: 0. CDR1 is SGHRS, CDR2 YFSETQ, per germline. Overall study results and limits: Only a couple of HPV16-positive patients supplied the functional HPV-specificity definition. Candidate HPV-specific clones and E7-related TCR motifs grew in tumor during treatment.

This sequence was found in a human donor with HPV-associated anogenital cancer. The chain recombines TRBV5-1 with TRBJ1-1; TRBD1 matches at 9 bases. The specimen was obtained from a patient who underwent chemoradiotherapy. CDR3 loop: CASRGQGNTEAFF. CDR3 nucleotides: TGCGCCAGCAGGGGACAGGGGAACACTGAAGCTTTCTTT.